What follows are 12 T cell receptor beta chains derived from one specimen sequenced in a study of blood T cell repertoires in COVID-19. Profiling relied on immunoSEQ multiplex PCR, and the TCRdb table lists in-frame clones only, not all of them. The sample yields over 110,000 clones, about 76% seen once. Specimen: peripheral blood. These receptors came from a human donor in a cohort sampled during active COVID-19.

This clone was observed a few times. The rearrangement joins TRBV5-1 to TRBJ2-1, with D uncertain. From germline, CDR1 is SGHRS and CDR2 YFSETQ. The CDR3 length is 13 residues. Deletions cut 0 bases from V and 4 bases from J, with 5 bases between. The CDR3 nucleotides read TGCGCCAGCAGCTTGGACGGGTACAATGAGCAGTTCTTC. Encoded protein: CASSLDGYNEQFF.

This chain joins TRBV13 and TRBJ2-7, with D possibly matching TRBD2 (5 bases). CDR1 and CDR2 from the germline V gene are PRHDT and FYEKMQ (reference sequence). This CDR3 contains 14 residues. Trimming removed 0 bases from V and 2 bases from J, with 8 bases in between. The chain's CDR3 is CASSLGRDPYEQYF. The CDR3 nucleotides read TGTGCCAGCAGCTTAGGACGGGATCCCTACGAGCAGTACTTC.

Points on this clone: The sample carries other DNA sequences with the same CDR3. The J gene is TRBJ2-1, the V gene TRBV4-3, with a possible D match to TRBD2 (5 bases). Germline CDR1 LGHNA, CDR2 YSLEER. Deletions cut 1 base from V and 3 bases from J, with 22 bases between. This CDR3 is built from 19 residues. The CDR3 here is CASSQGTGRADGIYNEQFF. CDR3 in DNA: TGCGCCAGCAGCCAAGGGACTGGGAGAGCGGACGGGATCTACAATGAGCAGTTCTTC.

The rearrangement joins TRBV7-2 to TRBJ2-7; 7 bases fit TRBD1. The V and J ends lost 1 base and 3 bases, in that order; junction bases with no gene match: 3. Germline assignment: CDR1 SGHTA and CDR2 FQGNSA. The CDR3 length is 14 residues. CDR3 loop: CASSLVGQYYEQYF. The CDR3 nucleotides read TGTGCCAGCAGCTTAGTGGGACAGTACTACGAGCAGTACTTC. Full variable domain (missing parts from reference TRBV7-2 and TRBJ2-7): GAGVSQSPSNKVTEKGKDVELRCDPISGHTALYWYRQSLGQGLEFLIYFQGNSAPDKSGLPSDRFSAERTGGSVSTLTIQRTQQEDSAVYLCASSLVGQYYEQYFGPGTRLTVT.

The chain uses TRBV19 and TRBJ1-1; 7 positions agree with TRBD1. The V gene end was trimmed by 7 bases and the J gene end by 0 bases; junction bases not matched to a gene: 5. CDR1 and CDR2 from the germline V gene are LNHDA and SQIVND (reference sequence). CDR3 length: 14 residues. CDR3 bases: TGTGCCAGTACTGCGGACAGGTTGAACACTGAAGCTTTCTTT. It is translated as CASTADRLNTEAFF.

There are many counts of this clone. This sequence joins TRBV3-1 (or the pseudogene TRBV3-2) and TRBJ2-1; TRBD1 matches 7 bases. Germline trimming cut 3 bases from V and 0 bases from J; bases unmatched to any gene: 17. Germline V lookup: CDR1 LGHDT, CDR2 YNNKEL (reference sequence). CDR3 length: 20 amino acids. In DNA, the CDR3 is TGTGCCAGCAGCCATTTTTGGGCTCCGGGACAGCGCTTCTCCTACAATGAGCAGTTCTTC. Amino acid sequence: CASSHFWAPGQRFSYNEQFF.

In this sample, this clone turned up once. This chain connects TRBV7-3 to TRBJ2-3; 10 bases map to TRBD2. The CDR3 covers 15 residues. The V gene end was trimmed by 6 bases and the J gene end by 5 bases; junction bases not matched to a gene: 8. The germline V gene encodes CDR1 SGHTA and CDR2 FQGTGA. The CDR3 DNA sequence: TGTGCCAGCAGTCCCGAGCTAGCGGGAGTAGATACGCAGTATTTT. It codes for CASSPELAGVDTQYF. Drawing the rest from reference TRBV7-3 and TRBJ2-3, the complete variable domain is GAGVSQTPSNKVTEKGKYVELRCDPISGHTALYWYRQSLGQGPEFLIYFQGTGAADDSGLPNDRFFAVRPEGSVSTLKIQRTERGDSAVYLCASSPELAGVDTQYFGPGTRLTVL.

CDR3 protein: CASSRGQGDTEAFF. DNA for the CDR3: TGTGCCAGCAGCAGAGGACAGGGGGATACTGAAGCTTTCTTT. V and J are TRBV5-4 and TRBJ1-1, with 10 bases fitting TRBD1. This CDR3 is built from 14 residues. V lost 4 bases to trimming and J lost 5 bases; unmatched junction nucleotides: 5. From germline, CDR1 is SGHNT and CDR2 YYREEE (reference sequence).

This sequence joins TRBV2 and TRBJ2-7; 10 bases align to TRBD2. The CDR3 is 18 residues long. Unmatched junction bases numbered 19, after V lost 7 bases and J lost 4 bases. CDR1 and CDR2 (germline): SNHLY, FYNNEI. The chain's CDR3 is CASIRIDSGTSGNYEQYF. CDR3 coding DNA: TGTGCCAGCATAAGGATAGACTCAGGAACTAGCGGGAATTACGAGCAGTACTTC.

The rearrangement uses TRBV7-2 and TRBJ2-7; TRBD2 matches 8 bases. With 4 bases clipped from V and 3 bases from J, the junction kept 11 bases outside the gene matches. There are 16 residues in the CDR3. In germline, CDR1 is SGHTA, CDR2 FQGNSA. The CDR3 DNA reads as TGTGCCAGCAGCTCCCCGGGCCGGGGGGGTGACTACGAGCAGTACTTC. Protein product: CASSSPGRGGDYEQYF.

The rearrangement joins TRBV27 to TRBJ2-1; weak D call: TRBD2 (5 bases). CDR3 size: 12 residues. Germline V lookup: CDR1 MNHEY, CDR2 SMNVEV (reference sequence). V lost 9 bases to trimming and J lost 4 bases, with 10 bases between them. The CDR3 loop reads CARGRVYNEQFF. The CDR3 DNA reads as TGTGCCAGGGGGAGAGTTTACAATGAGCAGTTCTTC.

The V and J genes are TRBV11-2 and TRBJ2-7; 9 nucleotides match TRBD1. The CDR3 loop spans 14 amino acids. CDR1 is SGHAT and CDR2 is FQNNGV in the germline V gene. With 5 bases clipped from V and 2 bases from J, the junction kept 4 bases outside the gene matches. The CDR3 spells CASSTGGVPYEQYF. CDR3 nucleotides: TGTGCCAGCAGCACAGGGGGCGTCCCCTACGAGCAGTACTTC.